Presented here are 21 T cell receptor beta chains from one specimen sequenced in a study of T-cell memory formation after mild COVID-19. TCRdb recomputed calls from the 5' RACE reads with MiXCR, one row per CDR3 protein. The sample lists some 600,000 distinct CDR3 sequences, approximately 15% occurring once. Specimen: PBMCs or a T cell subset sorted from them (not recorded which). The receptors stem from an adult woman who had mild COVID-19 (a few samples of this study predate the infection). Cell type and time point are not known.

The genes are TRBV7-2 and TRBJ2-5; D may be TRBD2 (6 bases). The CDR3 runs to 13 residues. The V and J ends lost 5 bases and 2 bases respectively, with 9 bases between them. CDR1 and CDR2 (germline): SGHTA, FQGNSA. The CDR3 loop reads CASSPEGQETQYF. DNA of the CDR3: TGTGCCAGCAGCCCGGAGGGGCAAGAGACCCAGTACTTC.

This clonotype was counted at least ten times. For the CDR3, the DNA is TGTGCCAGCAGCCCCACCTCCACCGGGGAGCTGTTTTTT. Encoded protein: CASSPTSTGELFF. The chain links TRBV4-2 to TRBJ2-2; D ambiguous. Trimming took off 4 bases at V and 4 bases at J, with 7 bases between the two ends. From germline, CDR1 is LGHNA and CDR2 YNFKEQ. This CDR3 region has 13 residues.

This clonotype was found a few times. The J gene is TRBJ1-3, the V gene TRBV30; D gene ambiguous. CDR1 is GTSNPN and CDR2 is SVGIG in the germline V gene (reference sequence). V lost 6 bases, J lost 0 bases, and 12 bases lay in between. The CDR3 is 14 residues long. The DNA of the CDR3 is TGTGCCTGCTCCAACGGGCACTCTGGAAACACCATATATTTT. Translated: CACSNGHSGNTIYF. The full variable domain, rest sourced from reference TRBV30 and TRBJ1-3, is SQTIHQWPATLVQPVGSPLSLECTVEGTSNPNLYWYRQAAGRGLQLLFYSVGIGQISSEVPQNLSASRPQDRQFILSSKKLLLSDSGFYLCACSNGHSGNTIYFGEGSWLTVV.

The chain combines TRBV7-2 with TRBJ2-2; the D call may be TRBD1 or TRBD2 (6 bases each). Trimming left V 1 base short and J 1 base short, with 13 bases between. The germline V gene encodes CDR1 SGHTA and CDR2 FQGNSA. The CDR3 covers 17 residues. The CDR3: CASSLVWGAVNTGELFF. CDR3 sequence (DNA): TGTGCCAGCAGCTTAGTTTGGGGGGCGGTGAACACCGGGGAGCTGTTTTTT. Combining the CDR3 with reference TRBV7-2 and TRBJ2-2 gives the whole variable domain GAGVSQSPSNKVTEKGKDVELRCDPISGHTALYWYRQSLGQGLEFLIYFQGNSAPDKSGLPSDRFSAERTGGSVSTLTIQRTQQEDSAVYLCASSLVWGAVNTGELFFGEGSRLTVL.

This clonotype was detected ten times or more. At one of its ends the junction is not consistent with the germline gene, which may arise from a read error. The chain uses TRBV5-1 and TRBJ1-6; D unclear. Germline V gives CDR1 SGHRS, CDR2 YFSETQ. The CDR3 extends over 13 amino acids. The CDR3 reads CASSLEYNSPLHF. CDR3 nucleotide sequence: TGTGCCAGCAGCTTAGAGTATAATTCACCCCTCCACTTT.

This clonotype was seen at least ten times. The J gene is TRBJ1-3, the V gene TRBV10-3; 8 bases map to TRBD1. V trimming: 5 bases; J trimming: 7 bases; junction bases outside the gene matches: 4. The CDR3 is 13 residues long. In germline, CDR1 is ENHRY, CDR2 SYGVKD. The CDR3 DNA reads TGTGCCATCAGTCCGACAGGGGCGAACACCATATATTTT. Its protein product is CAISPTGANTIYF.

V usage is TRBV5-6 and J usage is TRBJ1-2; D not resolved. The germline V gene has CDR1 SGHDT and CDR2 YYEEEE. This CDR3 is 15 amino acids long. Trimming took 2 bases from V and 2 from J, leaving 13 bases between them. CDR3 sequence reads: CASSFYDLGNYGYTF. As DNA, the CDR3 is TGTGCCAGCAGCTTCTACGACCTGGGAAACTATGGCTACACCTTC.

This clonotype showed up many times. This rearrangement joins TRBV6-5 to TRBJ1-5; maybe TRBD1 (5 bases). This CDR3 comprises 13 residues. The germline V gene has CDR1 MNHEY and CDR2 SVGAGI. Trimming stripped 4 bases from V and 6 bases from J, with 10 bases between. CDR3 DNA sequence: TGTGCCAGCAGTTCGCAGGGAGGTCAGCCCCAGCATTTT. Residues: CASSSQGGQPQHF.

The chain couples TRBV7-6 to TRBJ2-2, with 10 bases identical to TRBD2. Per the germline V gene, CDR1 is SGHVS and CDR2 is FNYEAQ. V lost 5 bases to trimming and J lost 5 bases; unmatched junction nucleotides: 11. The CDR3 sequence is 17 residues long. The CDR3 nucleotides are TGTGCCAGCAGCGCACCCCTAACTAGCGGGAAGACCGGGGAGCTGTTTTTT. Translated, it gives CASSAPLTSGKTGELFF.

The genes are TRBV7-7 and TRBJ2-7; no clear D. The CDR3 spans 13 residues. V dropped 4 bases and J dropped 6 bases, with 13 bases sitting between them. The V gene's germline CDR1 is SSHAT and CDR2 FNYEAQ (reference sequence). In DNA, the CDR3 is TGTGCCAGCAGCTCCGGGCCGGATGGCGAGCAGTACTTC. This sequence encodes CASSSGPDGEQYF.

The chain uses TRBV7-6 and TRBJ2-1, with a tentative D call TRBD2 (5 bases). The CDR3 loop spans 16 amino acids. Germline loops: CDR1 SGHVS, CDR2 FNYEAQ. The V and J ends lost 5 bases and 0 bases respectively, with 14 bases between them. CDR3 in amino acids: CASSPEGSLSYNEQFF. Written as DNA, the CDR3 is TGTGCCAGCAGCCCAGAGGGCTCCCTCTCCTACAATGAGCAGTTCTTC.

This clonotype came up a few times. The CDR3 region is CASSPGRKSDTQYF. The CDR3 DNA reads as TGTGCCAGCTCACCAGGCCGAAAGTCAGATACGCAGTATTTT. V gene TRBV18 combines with J gene TRBJ2-3; D uncertain. Trimming left V 2 bases short and J 4 bases short, with 10 bases between. The CDR3 extends over 14 amino acids. Germline lookup yields CDR1 KGHSH and CDR2 LQKENI.

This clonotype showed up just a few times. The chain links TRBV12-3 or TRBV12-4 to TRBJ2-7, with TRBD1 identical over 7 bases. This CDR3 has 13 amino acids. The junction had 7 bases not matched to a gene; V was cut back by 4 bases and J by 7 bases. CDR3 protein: CASSSRQGGEQYF. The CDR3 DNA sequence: TGTGCCAGCAGTTCCAGACAGGGCGGGGAGCAGTACTTC.

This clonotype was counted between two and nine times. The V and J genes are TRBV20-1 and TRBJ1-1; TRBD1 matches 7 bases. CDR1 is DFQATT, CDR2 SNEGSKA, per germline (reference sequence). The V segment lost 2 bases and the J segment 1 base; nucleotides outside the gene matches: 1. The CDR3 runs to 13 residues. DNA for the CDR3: TGCAGTGCTAGACAGGGGGGGAACACTGAAGCTTTCTTT. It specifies CSARQGGNTEAFF.

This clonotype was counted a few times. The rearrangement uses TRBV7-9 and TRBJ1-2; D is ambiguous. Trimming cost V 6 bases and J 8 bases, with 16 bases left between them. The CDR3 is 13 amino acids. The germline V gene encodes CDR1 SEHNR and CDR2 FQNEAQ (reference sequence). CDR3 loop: CASSDWRVEGYTF. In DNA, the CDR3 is TGTGCCAGCAGTGACTGGAGGGTAGAGGGCTACACCTTC.

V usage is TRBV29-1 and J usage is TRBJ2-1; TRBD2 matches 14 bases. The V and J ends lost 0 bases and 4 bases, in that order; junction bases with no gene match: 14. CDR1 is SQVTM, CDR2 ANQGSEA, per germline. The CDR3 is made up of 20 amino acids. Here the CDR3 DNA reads TGCAGCGTTGAAGATCGACACGCTGGGACTAGCGGGAGTTCTTACAATGAGCAGTTCTTC. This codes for CSVEDRHAGTSGSSYNEQFF.

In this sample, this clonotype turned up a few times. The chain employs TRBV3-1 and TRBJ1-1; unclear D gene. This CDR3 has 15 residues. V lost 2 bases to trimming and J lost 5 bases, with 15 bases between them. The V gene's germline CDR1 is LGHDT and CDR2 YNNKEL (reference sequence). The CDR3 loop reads CASSQSPLGRTEAFF. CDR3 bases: TGTGCCAGCAGCCAAAGTCCTCTAGGGAGAACTGAAGCTTTCTTT.

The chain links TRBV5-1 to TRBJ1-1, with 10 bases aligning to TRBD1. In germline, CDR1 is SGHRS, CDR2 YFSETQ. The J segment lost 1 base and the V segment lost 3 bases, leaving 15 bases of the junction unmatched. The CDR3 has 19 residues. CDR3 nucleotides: TGCGCCAGCAGCTACTACCATCGGACAGGGGGTCTTTCGAACACTGAAGCTTTCTTT. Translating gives CASSYYHRTGGLSNTEAFF.

The CDR3 region has the DNA TGTGCCAGCAGTTTAAGACAGGCCCCTGAAGCTTTCTTT. Its protein is CASSLRQAPEAFF. The rearrangement joins TRBV12-3 or TRBV12-4 to TRBJ1-1; D is perhaps TRBD1 (6 bases). This CDR3 has 13 amino acids. The V and J ends lost 2 bases and 6 bases respectively, with 10 bases between them.

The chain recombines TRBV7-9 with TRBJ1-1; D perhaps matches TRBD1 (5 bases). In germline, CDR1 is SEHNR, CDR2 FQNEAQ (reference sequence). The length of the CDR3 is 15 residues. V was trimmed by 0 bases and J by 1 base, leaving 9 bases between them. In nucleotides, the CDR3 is TGTGCCAGCAGCTTAGCCGGGGCAGAGAACACTGAAGCTTTCTTT. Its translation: CASSLAGAENTEAFF.

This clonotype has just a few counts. The CDR3 loop is CASSEGARGHTEAFF. DNA of the CDR3: TGTGCCAGCAGTGAAGGGGCCAGGGGGCACACTGAAGCTTTCTTT. The rearrangement uses TRBV2 and TRBJ1-1, with 8 positions matching TRBD1. This CDR3 has 15 amino acids. Germline trimming cut 1 base from V and 3 bases from J; bases unmatched to any gene: 4. From germline, CDR1 is SNHLY and CDR2 FYNNEI.